The T cell receptor (beta chain) described here comes from a study of cytotoxic CD8 clonotypes in ibrutinib-treated CLL (dated by TCRdb to 2020 to 2022). For the wider study: In this cohort, around 15 patients were treatment-naive and ten to twelve were relapsed/refractory, while around 18 had unmutated IGHV. Samples averaged about 260,000 productive templates and roughly 86,000 productive rearrangements. Of the 85 to 90 participants in the trial, 20 to 30 had longitudinal samples available. Partial responses were observed in 24 patients and complete responses in 2; after a median follow-up of 68 months, remission was maintained in roughly 15 patients and progression was observed in about twelve. The response samples were drawn at a median of approximately 11 months into treatment, with a range of about 6 to 40 months. Cryopreserved peripheral blood mononuclear cells were obtained prior to treatment, at the time of response, and at either disease progression or sustained remission.

Broad study findings and their caveats: Sampling times were not matched between sustained-remission and progressing patients, and lymph node repertoires were not studied. Public clonotypes were found to be uncommon and were observed to contract or remain stable during treatment; the increase in clonality was shown to reflect expansion of private clonotypes at ibrutinib response. Baseline clonality exceeded that of age-matched healthy donors and correlated strongly with circulating CD8+ T-cell counts. Clonality increased at ibrutinib response, stayed stable in sustained remission, and fell back toward baseline at progression.

As regards this clone: It has no known antigen specificity. Base quality data are lacking; no much larger clone is found one base away.

For TCR beta library preparation, 2 to 2.5 micrograms of genomic DNA were isolated from cryopreserved PBMCs. Longitudinal blood samples from CLL patients receiving ibrutinib monotherapy were subjected to high-throughput TCR beta sequencing. The patients were enrolled in a single-center, open-label phase 2 trial of ibrutinib monotherapy. The germline V gene (reference sequence) gives CDR1 as MNHEY and CDR2 as SMNVEV. From the cysteine through the phenylalanine, the CDR3 covers 15 amino acids. The retained sequence is limited to the CDR3, 45 bases, with the frame set at the first base. Between the V and J ends, shortened by 5 bases and 5 bases respectively, the junction contains 19 bases. Each clonotype received, on average, 10x coverage in deep resolution sequencing performed on a MiSeq, where the target depth lay between 1 in 1 million and 1 in 200,000 T cells. TCR beta libraries were generated with the immunoSEQ hsTCRB Kit. Regarding the original processing steps: ImmunoSEQ Data Assistant and ImmunoSEQ Analyzer were used for data analysis, and V, D and J genes were assigned according to IMGT definitions. Clonality was computed as one minus normalized Shannon entropy of productive rearrangement frequencies, ranging from 0 to 1. Only overrepresented clonotypes making up at least 0.05% of the repertoire of each patient were included in the public clonotype analysis. Repertoires from 10 to 15 age-matched healthy donors in immuneACCESS were used as clonality controls. Held by TCRdb, this immuneACCESS table contains in-frame sequences only and omits some clones. Under half of the omission traces to an unresolved V gene where checked; the cause of the rest is unknown. D and trimming come from the DNA, and the V and J calls and clone size come from that table. Across this sample there are around 310,000 clones, with approximately 80% seen only once. The ten largest clones capture under 8.5% of the sample.

The sequence came from a human donor with chronic lymphocytic leukemia. This chain is built from TRBV27 and TRBJ2-7; tentative D gene TRBD2, with 5 bases matching. The sample was PBMCs, taken before ibrutinib treatment. The CDR3 amino acid sequence is: CASSTPGEGVNEQYF. The sequenced DNA: TGTGCCAGCAGTACCCCCGGTGAGGGAGTGAACGAGCAGTACTTC.